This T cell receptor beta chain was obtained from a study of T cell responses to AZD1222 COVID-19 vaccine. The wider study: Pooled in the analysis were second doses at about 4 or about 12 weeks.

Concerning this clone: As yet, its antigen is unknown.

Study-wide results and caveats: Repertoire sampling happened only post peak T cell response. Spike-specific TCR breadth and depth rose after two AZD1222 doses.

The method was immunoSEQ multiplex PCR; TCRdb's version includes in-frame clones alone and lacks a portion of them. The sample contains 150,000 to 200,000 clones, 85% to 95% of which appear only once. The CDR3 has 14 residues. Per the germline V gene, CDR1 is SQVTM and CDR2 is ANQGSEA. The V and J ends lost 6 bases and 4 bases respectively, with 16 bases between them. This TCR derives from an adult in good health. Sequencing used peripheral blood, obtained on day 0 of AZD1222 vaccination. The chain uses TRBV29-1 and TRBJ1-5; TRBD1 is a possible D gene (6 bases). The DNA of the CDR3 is TGCAGCGTCATTGGACAGAACTTAAATCAGCCCCAGCATTTT. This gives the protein CSVIGQNLNQPQHF.